This TCR beta chain was retrieved from a study of early T cells in non-severe SARS-CoV-2 infection. TCRdb itself ran the 5' RACE reads through MiXCR, one entry per CDR3 protein. Of 35,000 to 45,000 distinct CDR3 sequences listed, around 7% are singletons. The germline V gene has CDR1 MNHEY and CDR2 SMNVEV (reference sequence). There are 16 residues in the CDR3. V was shortened by 3 bases and J by 0 bases, with 14 bases between the two germline ends. This clonotype was seen more than once but under ten times. The TCR sequence derives from an adult who was a healthcare worker with PCR-confirmed SARS-CoV-2 infection or an uninfected control (not recorded which). The V call is TRBV27, the J call TRBJ1-1; D ambiguous. The sample in question was whole blood, obtained at baseline. CDR3 DNA sequence: TGTGCCAGCAGTTTGAAAACAGTGGGATTGAACACTGAAGCTTTCTTT. This translates into CASSLKTVGLNTEAFF.